Listed here are 25 T cell receptor beta chains from one sample, sequenced in a study of blood T cell repertoires in COVID-19. Sequencing used immunoSEQ multiplex PCR; TCRdb keeps in-frame clones, though not all of them. Of around 50,000 clones listed, 85% to 90% are singletons. Sequencing was done on a sample of peripheral blood. Every receptor here comes from a man aged 50 to 60 with active COVID-19.

V gene TRBV5-6 combines with J gene TRBJ1-2; D is perhaps TRBD1 (6 bases). CDR1 and CDR2 (germline): SGHDT, YYEEEE. The CDR3 has 16 residues. V lost 2 bases to trimming and J lost 5 bases, with 19 bases between them. The CDR3 spells CASSLGLGDIGYGYTF. The CDR3 DNA reads TGTGCCAGCAGCTTAGGTTTGGGGGACATCGGGTATGGCTACACCTTC.

This clone was detected only a few times. A junction boundary mismatches the germline segment, possibly from a read error. This chain joins TRBV7-7 and TRBJ2-7; D perhaps matches TRBD1 (5 bases). The CDR3 consists of 15 residues. The germline V gene has CDR1 SSHAT and CDR2 FNYEAQ (reference sequence). This CDR3 reads CASSLSEDTAYEQYF. The DNA for the CDR3 is TGTGCTAGCAGCCTATCAGAGGACACTGCCTACGAGCAGTACTTC. Full variable domain (outside the CDR3, taken from reference TRBV7-7 and TRBJ2-7): GAGVSQSPRYKVTKRGQDVTLRCDPISSHATLYWYQQALGQGPEFLTYFNYEAQPDKSGLPSDRFSAERPEGSISTLTIQRTEQRDSAMYRCASSLSEDTAYEQYFGPGTRLTVT.

V is TRBV7-2 and J is TRBJ2-1; 15 nucleotides line up with TRBD2. From germline, CDR1 is SGHTA and CDR2 FQGNSA. V was clipped by 1 base and J by 7 bases; unmatched bases: 5. The CDR3 has 17 amino acids. CDR3 residues: CASSLGWTSGRGNEQFF. DNA for the CDR3: TGTGCCAGCAGCTTAGGGTGGACTAGCGGGAGGGGTAATGAGCAGTTCTTC.

Comments on this clone: The junction differs from germline at one of its ends, possibly a read error. The chain recombines TRBV20-1 with TRBJ2-2; D may be TRBD2 (5 bases). Germline CDR1 is DFQATT and CDR2 is SNEGSKA (reference sequence). The length of the CDR3 is 16 residues. This CDR3 is CSASGESRAYTGELFF. The CDR3 DNA reads TGCAGCGCTAGTGGGGAGTCGCGCGCCTACACCGGGGAGCTGTTTTTT.

V is TRBV19 and J is TRBJ1-5; possibly TRBD1 for D (6 bases). V was trimmed by 5 bases and J by 6 bases, leaving 11 bases between them. The V gene's germline CDR1 is LNHDA and CDR2 SQIVND (reference sequence). The CDR3 sequence is 13 residues long. CDR3 DNA: TGTGCCAGTAGTTGGGGGGGGGCTCAGCCCCAGCATTTT. It is translated as CASSWGGAQPQHF.

The chain is built from TRBV24-1 and TRBJ2-7; TRBD1 aligns across 7 bases. Germline V lookup: CDR1 KGHDR, CDR2 SFDVKD. Trimming took 4 bases from V and 6 from J; bases not matched to a gene: 11. This CDR3 has 15 residues. The CDR3 protein is CATSDQTTGAGEQYF. CDR3 in DNA: TGTGCCACCAGTGACCAGACTACAGGGGCGGGCGAGCAGTACTTC.

Here the CDR3 reads CASSQGAGEVYEQYF. In DNA, the CDR3 is TGTGCCAGCTCTCAAGGGGCGGGAGAAGTCTACGAGCAGTACTTC. The chain joins TRBV18 to TRBJ2-7, with TRBD2 identical over 7 bases. V was clipped by 6 bases and J by 3 bases; unmatched bases: 11. CDR3 length: 15 residues. Germline assignment: CDR1 KGHSH and CDR2 LQKENI.

This sequence joins TRBV28 and TRBJ1-5; no clear D gene. Germline assignment: CDR1 MDHEN and CDR2 SYDVKM. The CDR3 runs 17 residues. Trimming pared 1 base from V and 1 base from J, leaving 14 bases between. This chain's CDR3 is CASSLYAVGRSNQPQHF. Here the CDR3 DNA reads TGTGCCAGCAGTTTATACGCGGTCGGTCGAAGCAATCAGCCCCAGCATTTT.

The rearrangement uses TRBV29-1 and TRBJ2-7; D gene ambiguous. The germline CDR1 and CDR2 sequences are SQVTM and ANQGSEA. CDR3 size: 12 residues. Trimming pared 1 base from V and 0 bases from J, leaving 4 bases between. The CDR3 DNA follows: TGCAGCGTTGAAGCAGACTCCTACGAGCAGTACTTC. Translated: CSVEADSYEQYF.

This clone came up once. The J gene is TRBJ2-3, the V gene TRBV5-1; D is perhaps TRBD2 (5 bases). Looked up from germline, CDR1 is SGHRS and CDR2 is YFSETQ. CDR3 size: 14 residues. Trimming removed 0 bases at V and 2 bases at J, with 7 bases between. CDR3 in amino acids: CASSLGTATDTQYF. The CDR3 DNA sequence: TGCGCCAGCAGCTTGGGGACTGCCACAGATACGCAGTATTTT.

The chain combines TRBV5-4 with TRBJ2-3, with D tentatively TRBD2 (7 bases). CDR3 length: 17 amino acids. V lost 3 bases, J lost 2 bases, and 19 bases lay in between. The germline V gene has CDR1 SGHNT and CDR2 YYREEE (reference sequence). CDR3 DNA: TGTGCCAGCAGCTCATGGCCCGGGGCGGGGGCCACAGATACGCAGTATTTT. Translated: CASSSWPGAGATDTQYF.

The chain is built from TRBV14 and TRBJ1-6; D gene uncertain. The V gene's germline CDR1 is SGHDN and CDR2 FVKESK. The ends were cut back, 3 bases at V and 4 bases at J, with 16 bases in the middle. This CDR3 has 17 amino acids. The CDR3 region has the DNA TGTGCCAGCAGCCACACGCCGGTTGGTTTATATAATTCACCCCTCCACTTT. Translated, it gives CASSHTPVGLYNSPLHF. The full variable domain, its missing parts supplied by reference TRBV14 and TRBJ1-6, is EAGVTQFPSHSVIEKGQTVTLRCDPISGHDNLYWYRRVMGKEIKFLLHFVKESKQDESGMPNNRFLAERTGGTYSTLKVQPAELEDSGVYFCASSHTPVGLYNSPLHFGNGTRLTVT.

J is TRBJ1-1 and V is TRBV3-1 (or the pseudogene TRBV3-2); D is ambiguous. Germline assignment: CDR1 LGHDT and CDR2 YNNKEL (reference sequence). Trimming pared 4 bases from V and 7 bases from J, leaving 16 bases between. The CDR3 length is 14 residues. The CDR3, as DNA: TGTGCCAGCAGCCGCTCGCTGAACTCCCTTGAAGCTTTCTTT. This encodes CASSRSLNSLEAFF.

This rearrangement joins TRBV2 to TRBJ2-7; D ambiguous. This CDR3 spans 14 amino acids. Germline loops: CDR1 SNHLY, CDR2 FYNNEI. With 1 base removed from V and 0 bases from J, the gap between germline ends came to 7 bases. The CDR3 sequence: CASSEDSSSYEQYF. CDR3 sequence (DNA): TGTGCCAGCAGTGAAGACAGCAGCTCCTACGAGCAGTACTTC. Full variable domain (missing parts from reference TRBV2 and TRBJ2-7): EPEVTQTPSHQVTQMGQEVILRCVPISNHLYFYWYRQILGQKVEFLVSFYNNEISEKSEIFDDQFSVERPDGSNFTLKIRSTKLEDSAMYFCASSEDSSSYEQYFGPGTRLTVT.

The chain employs TRBV12-5 and TRBJ1-2; 8 positions agree with TRBD1. The J segment lost 4 bases and the V segment lost 1 base, leaving 2 bases of the junction unmatched. The CDR3 contains 14 residues. The germline V gene has CDR1 LGHNT and CDR2 FRNRAP. The CDR3, as DNA: TGTGCTAGTGGTTTGGCCAGGGGGCCCTATGGCTACACCTTC. Its protein is CASGLARGPYGYTF. Based on the CDR3 plus reference TRBV12-5 and TRBJ1-2, the full variable domain is DARVTQTPRHKVTEMGQEVTMRCQPILGHNTVFWYRQTMMQGLELLAYFRNRAPLDDSGMPKDRFSAEMPDATLATLKIQPSEPRDSAVYFCASGLARGPYGYTFGSGTRLTVV.

The J gene is TRBJ2-7, the V gene TRBV7-2, with D unclear. Trimming removed 6 bases from V and 4 bases from J, with 7 bases in between. The CDR3 is 11 amino acids. In germline, CDR1 is SGHTA, CDR2 FQGNSA. In nucleotides, the CDR3 is TGTGCCAGCAGTACAGTTTACGAGCAGTACTTC. Protein: CASSTVYEQYF.

This clone was counted only a few times. The chain's CDR3 is CASSYDRIYEQYF. The CDR3 DNA reads as TGTGCCAGCAGCTACGACAGGATCTACGAGCAGTACTTC. This chain links TRBV5-8 with TRBJ2-7, with D perhaps TRBD1 (6 bases). Germline-derived CDR1 and CDR2 are SGHTS and YDEGEE. The CDR3 totals 13 residues. The V end lost 3 bases, the J end lost 3 bases, and 10 bases lay between the germline ends.

The rearrangement uses TRBV6-6 and TRBJ2-5; D remains unclear. CDR1 and CDR2 (germline): MNHNY, SVGAGI (reference sequence). The germline V and J ends were trimmed by 0 bases and 1 base, with 9 bases remaining between them. This CDR3 is 15 amino acids long. This chain's CDR3 is CASSYSGGTQETQYF. The CDR3 DNA reads TGTGCCAGCAGTTACTCAGGCGGCACCCAAGAGACCCAGTACTTC.

The J gene is TRBJ1-2, the V gene TRBV5-1, with a weak D call TRBD1 (5 bases). This CDR3 contains 13 residues. From germline, CDR1 is SGHRS and CDR2 YFSETQ. V lost 6 bases to trimming and J lost 5 bases, with 14 bases between them. CDR3 region: CASNEEGRYGYTF. CDR3 DNA: TGCGCCAGCAATGAGGAGGGACGGTATGGCTACACCTTC.

The sample holds one count of this clone. The genes are TRBV6-1 and TRBJ2-1; TRBD2 might be the D (5 bases). V was shortened by 3 bases and J by 4 bases, with 19 bases between the two germline ends. This CDR3 is 17 amino acids long. The germline V gene has CDR1 MNHNS and CDR2 SASEGT. CDR3 DNA sequence: TGTGCCAGCAGTGACCCCCCGGGGAGCTCCTCTTACAATGAGCAGTTCTTC. As protein: CASSDPPGSSSYNEQFF.

The chain has TRBV28 and TRBJ1-2; D is perhaps TRBD1 (5 bases). The CDR3 totals 15 residues. V was trimmed by 5 bases and J by 8 bases, leaving 21 bases between them. CDR1 and CDR2 from the germline V gene are MDHEN and SYDVKM. The chain's CDR3 is CASSASFGLGGGYTF. The CDR3 DNA is TGTGCCAGCAGTGCCTCCTTCGGGCTCGGGGGGGGCTACACCTTC.

V gene TRBV5-1 combines with J gene TRBJ1-1; D gene ambiguous. The CDR3 has 13 amino acids. The V gene lost 4 bases and the J gene lost 1 base, with 8 bases spanning the gap. CDR1 and CDR2 (germline): SGHRS, YFSETQ. The CDR3 spells CASSANRNTEAFF. In DNA, the CDR3 is TGCGCCAGCAGCGCCAACAGGAACACTGAAGCTTTCTTT.

The chain has TRBV9 and TRBJ2-7, with 12 positions matching TRBD2. The CDR3 sequence is 16 residues long. The germline gives CDR1 SGDLS, CDR2 YYNGEE. V shed 0 bases and J 4 bases; nucleotides not matched to a gene: 5. CDR3 nucleotides: TGTGCCAGCAGCGTAGGGGCTAGCGGGGGGGCTTACGAGCAGTACTTC. It encodes CASSVGASGGAYEQYF. The full variable domain, in which reference TRBV9 and TRBJ2-7 provide the parts outside the CDR3, is DSGVTQTPKHLITATGQRVTLRCSPRSGDLSVYWYQQSLDQGLQFLIQYYNGEERAKGNILERFSAQQFPDLHSELNLSSLELGDSALYFCASSVGASGGAYEQYFGPGTRLTVT.

In its sample, this clone was seen a few times. The gene calls are TRBV4-1 and TRBJ1-5, with D hard to call. Trimming stripped 4 bases from V and 5 bases from J, with 15 bases between. This CDR3 is 15 amino acids long. Per the germline V gene, CDR1 is MGHRA and CDR2 is YSYEKL. For the CDR3, the DNA is TGCGCCAGCAGCCGTCTTGCCCAGGTCGATCAGCCCCAGCATTTT. The encoded protein is CASSRLAQVDQPQHF.

V gene TRBV27 combines with J gene TRBJ2-7; 8 nucleotides align to TRBD1. Per the germline V gene, CDR1 is MNHEY and CDR2 is SMNVEV (reference sequence). V shed 3 bases, J shed 4 bases, and the junction held 8 bases outside the gene matches. This CDR3 comprises 15 residues. The CDR3 loop reads CASSFWGQAGYEQYF. The CDR3 bases are TGTGCCAGCAGTTTTTGGGGACAGGCTGGGTACGAGCAGTACTTC.